This record looks at one T cell receptor (beta chain) sequence and its context. The CDR3 consists of 14 residues. Germline V gene lookup returns CDR1 KGHSH and CDR2 LQKENI. Between the trimmed V and J ends, which lost 0 bases and 8 bases, there was a span of 13 bases. This entry belongs to a study of T cells after somatic rescue of genetic block. Here immunoSEQ multiplex PCR was the method, and the copy in TCRdb shows in-frame clones only, minus some. The data show tens of thousands of clones, about 87% seen once. The sequenced sample consisted of peripheral blood mononuclear cells (PBMCs). The gene calls are TRBV18 and TRBJ1-2; no definite D call. The receptor's source is a woman younger than 30. CDR3 bases: TGTGCCAGCTCACCACCGGTGGAGGGATACGGCTACACCTTC. It is translated as CASSPPVEGYGYTF. Variable domain in full (rest from reference TRBV18 and TRBJ1-2): NAGVMQNPRHLVRRRGQEARLRCSPMKGHSHVYWYRQLPEEGLKFMVYLQKENIIDESGMPKERFSAEFPKEGPSILRIQQVVRGDSAAYFCASSPPVEGYGYTFGSGTRLTVV.